These T cell receptor beta chains were read from a single sample in a study of blood T cells in healthy people across ages. MiXCR was run by TCRdb on the 5' RACE reads, yielding one entry per CDR3 protein. This table has approximately 790,000 distinct CDR3 sequences, approximately 59% appearing once. The sequencing input was blood. The receptor set was obtained from a man younger than 45 in good health. Each CDR3 is given with its conserved first and last residue. A D gene is named only where the DNA matches it firmly. The size field is filled for only some rows; it gives once, few, many or a size class.

j_call clone_size d_call v_call cdr3_aa cdr3_nt
TRBJ2-5 few NA TRBV9 CASSGRPINGETQYF TGTGCCAGCAGCGGTCGGCCGATAAATGGAGAGACCCAGTACTTC
TRBJ2-7 once NA TRBV29-1 CSTLGKEQYF TGCAGCACCCTTGGTAAGGAGCAGTACTTC
TRBJ2-2 NA NA TRBV5-5 CASSLQGSGGELFF TGTGCCAGCAGCTTGCAGGGATCCGGCGGGGAGCTGTTTTTT
TRBJ1-2 NA TRBD1 TRBV20-1 CSARTGQPELGYTF TGCAGTGCTCGTACGGGACAGCCAGAATTGGGCTACACCTTC
TRBJ2-7 NA NA TRBV20-1 CSAMGGGISYEQYF TGCAGTGCTATGGGAGGGGGGATCTCCTACGAGCAGTACTTC
TRBJ2-7 many NA TRBV6-1 CASSQNPRANFDEQYF TGTGCCAGCAGTCAAAACCCCCGGGCGAACTTTGACGAGCAGTACTTC
TRBJ2-7 NA NA TRBV7-3 CASSSTVLTEQYF TGTGCCAGCAGCTCGACAGTTCTTACCGAGCAGTACTTC
TRBJ2-1 NA NA TRBV6-2/TRBV6-3 CASSYSSASEKFF TGTGCCAGCAGTTACTCGAGTGCTAGTGAGAAGTTCTTC
TRBJ1-1 NA NA TRBV6-1 CAHRTVNTEAFF TGTGCCCACCGGACAGTTAACACTGAAGCTTTCTTT
TRBJ2-1 NA TRBD2 TRBV10-1 CANPAGGDEQFF TGCGCCAACCCAGCGGGGGGTGATGAGCAGTTCTTC
TRBJ1-4 many NA TRBV7-2 CASSLGGPRNEKLFF TGTGCCAGCAGCTTAGGGGGACCACGCAATGAAAAACTGTTTTTT
TRBJ2-1 NA TRBD2 TRBV20-1 CSARGSRLAGILGDEQFF TGCAGTGCTCGGGGGTCAAGACTAGCGGGGATCTTGGGGGATGAGCAGTTCTTC
TRBJ2-5 NA TRBD2 TRBV7-2 CASSPGRGLAGEETQYF TGTGCCAGCAGCCCAGGGAGAGGATTAGCGGGGGAGGAGACCCAGTACTTC
TRBJ2-5 NA NA TRBV20-1 CSASTQTQYF TGCAGTGCTTCCACACAGACCCAGTACTTC
TRBJ2-3 few TRBD2 TRBV12-3/TRBV12-4 CASSRNGGATDTQYF TGTGCCAGCAGTCGCAACGGGGGGGCGACAGATACGCAGTATTTT
TRBJ1-2 few NA TRBV4-3 CASSQEWQTLIGGYTF TGCGCCAGCAGCCAAGAATGGCAGACTCTGATTGGGGGCTACACCTTC
TRBJ2-2 NA TRBD1 TRBV7-2 CASSLLQGAPNTGELFF TGTGCCAGCAGCTTACTACAGGGGGCGCCGAACACCGGGGAGCTGTTTTTT
TRBJ1-4 once NA TRBV7-2 CASSSGTRELFF TGTGCCAGCAGCTCCGGCACGAGGGAACTGTTTTTT
TRBJ2-5 NA TRBD1 TRBV6-1 CASSEFRREQGEETQYF TGTGCCAGCAGTGAATTCAGGCGAGAACAGGGGGAAGAGACCCAGTACTTC
TRBJ2-1 NA TRBD2 TRBV28 CASSLVAGALGEQFF TGTGCCAGCAGTTTAGTAGCGGGGGCATTGGGTGAGCAGTTCTTC
TRBJ2-4 NA NA TRBV20-1 CSARQGGNIQYF TGCAGTGCTCGGCAGGGTGGAAACATTCAGTACTTC
TRBJ2-7 NA TRBD2 TRBV11-2 CASSPISRPRRETYEQYF TGTGCCAGCAGCCCCATTTCCCGGCCCCGGCGGGAGACCTACGAGCAGTACTTC
TRBJ2-3 few TRBD2 TRBV5-1 CASRPPGLAGSTDTQYF TGCGCCAGCAGGCCCCCGGGACTAGCGGGGAGCACAGATACGCAGTATTTT
TRBJ1-6 NA NA TRBV7-2 CASSSGPYNSPLHF TGTGCCAGCAGCTCCGGACCGTATAATTCACCCCTCCACTTT
TRBJ2-1 NA NA TRBV7-2 CASSPTGVGGNEQFF TGTGCCAGCAGCCCAACCGGTGTAGGGGGCAATGAGCAGTTCTTC
TRBJ2-5 NA TRBD1 TRBV7-2 CASSRGPKKFETQYF TGTGCCAGCAGTAGGGGGCCCAAAAAATTCGAGACCCAGTACTTC
TRBJ1-6 few TRBD1 TRBV27 CASSLGQNNNSPLHF TGTGCCAGCAGTTTGGGACAGAACAATAATTCACCCCTCCACTTT
TRBJ2-3 NA NA TRBV7-2 CASSNRELQYF TGTGCCAGCAGCAACCGGGAACTGCAGTATTTT
TRBJ2-3 few NA TRBV29-1 CSVDAEGSDTQYF TGCAGCGTTGATGCGGAGGGATCCGATACGCAGTATTTT
TRBJ2-1 NA TRBD2 TRBV28 CASSLRFSASGALPLYNEQFF TGTGCCAGCAGTTTAAGGTTTTCGGCTAGCGGGGCCCTCCCCTTATACAATGAGCAGTTCTTC
TRBJ2-1 NA TRBD2 TRBV4-3 CASSPLLAAPNEQFF TGCGCCAGCAGCCCTCTACTAGCGGCCCCCAATGAGCAGTTCTTC
TRBJ1-2 NA NA TRBV6-6 CASSYTTGTYGYTF TGTGCCAGCAGTTACACCACAGGGACCTACGGCTACACCTTC
TRBJ2-3 NA NA TRBV15 CASSRVKGSTDTQYF TGTGCCTCCAGCAGAGTTAAAGGGAGCACAGATACGCAGTATTTT
TRBJ2-3 few NA TRBV6-2/TRBV6-3 CASRDRPGPQYF TGTGCCAGCAGAGACCGGCCCGGTCCGCAGTATTTT
TRBJ1-6 NA NA TRBV27 CASSKTPRDSPLHF TGTGCCAGCTCTAAAACCCCGCGAGACTCACCCCTCCACTTT